The 8 T cell receptor beta chains in this list originate from one sample, sequenced in a study of T-cell memory formation after mild COVID-19 (dated by TCRdb to the early 2020s). The protocol used for the library was 5' RACE. The instrument given in TCRdb is Illumina NovaSeq 6000. In TCRdb, the public reads were trimmed at Q25 with fastp and aligned with MiXCR, with productive beta chains retained. One record per CDR3 amino acid sequence lists the most common genes and DNA. This sample comprises about 400,000 distinct CDR3 sequences, approximately 15% of them detected only once. Approximately 21% of the sample rests with the top ten. Sequenced sample: PBMCs or a T cell subset sorted from them (not recorded which). The receptors shown here come from a man aged 18 to 35 who had mild COVID-19 (a few samples of this study predate the infection). The sample titles of this study are shuffled in the database, so cell type and time point are left out; the donor was told from shared clones.

This clonotype was counted only a few times. The chain has TRBV7-9 and TRBJ2-4; 8 bases fit TRBD1. The CDR3 loop spans 14 amino acids. The germline CDR1 and CDR2 sequences are SEHNR and FQNEAQ (reference sequence). V gave up 4 bases and J gave up 6 bases; unmatched junction bases: 5. CDR3 nucleotide sequence: TGTGCCAGCAGCTCACAGGGGGAACGAAACATTCAGTACTTC. This gives the protein CASSSQGERNIQYF.

This clonotype was observed a handful of times. The chain recombines TRBV7-9 with TRBJ2-1; a possible D gene is TRBD1 (5 bases). Germline V gene data show CDR1 as SEHNR and CDR2 as FQNEAQ (reference sequence). The CDR3 has 13 residues. Trimming left V 10 bases short and J 3 bases short, with 13 bases between. In DNA form, the CDR3 reads TGTGCCACAGAGACAGACAACTACAATGAGCAGTTCTTC. This encodes CATETDNYNEQFF.

The chain links TRBV4-1 to TRBJ2-1, with TRBD2 as a possible D gene (6 bases). CDR1 MGHRA and CDR2 YSYEKL come from the germline V gene. Between the trimmed V and J ends, which lost 1 base and 5 bases, there was a span of 12 bases. CDR3 size: 15 residues. CDR3 in amino acids: CASSQVSGFHNEQFF. In nucleotides, the CDR3 is TGCGCCAGCAGCCAAGTTAGCGGATTCCACAATGAGCAGTTCTTC.

This sequence joins TRBV5-1 and TRBJ2-3; either TRBD1 or TRBD2 may fit D (5 bases each). Trimming stripped 3 bases from V and 0 bases from J, with 17 bases between. Germline CDR1 reads SGHRS; CDR2 reads YFSETQ. The CDR3 runs to 17 residues. The CDR3 loop reads CASSSGAHELSTDTQYF. Here the CDR3 DNA reads TGCGCCAGCAGCTCCGGGGCACACGAACTAAGCACAGATACGCAGTATTTT.

The chain carries TRBV25-1 and TRBJ1-5; D possibly corresponds to TRBD1 (6 bases). CDR3 length equals 13 residues. Trimming stripped 4 bases from V and 7 bases from J, with 11 bases between. Germline CDR1 and CDR2: MGHDK and SYGVNS. The CDR3 DNA reads TGTGCCAGCAGTGGGGTCAGGGGACAGCCCCAGCATTTT. Translating it yields CASSGVRGQPQHF.

This clonotype was seen many times. V and J are TRBV4-1 and TRBJ1-4; weak D call: TRBD1 (5 bases). V was trimmed by 1 base and J by 8 bases, leaving 8 bases between them. Germline V gives CDR1 MGHRA, CDR2 YSYEKL. CDR3 length equals 13 residues. The CDR3 nucleotides read TGCGCCAGCAGCCAAGTGGCAGGGGAAAAACTGTTTTTT. It translates to CASSQVAGEKLFF.

The gene calls are TRBV24-1 and TRBJ2-5; 9 nucleotides match TRBD2. This CDR3 is built from 17 residues. The trim removed 4 bases at V and 0 bases at J, leaving 8 bases unmatched. Germline V gives CDR1 KGHDR, CDR2 SFDVKD. The CDR3 DNA follows: TGTGCCACCAGTGACTCTGCTAGCGGGGCCTACCAAGAGACCCAGTACTTC. Translating it yields CATSDSASGAYQETQYF.

The chain is built from TRBV10-3 and TRBJ2-2, with 9 bases fitting TRBD1. This CDR3 spans 15 amino acids. J lost 6 bases, V lost 0 bases, and 2 bases had no gene match. Germline V gene data show CDR1 as ENHRY and CDR2 as SYGVKD. Here the CDR3 DNA reads TGTGCCATCAGTGAGTCGCGACAGGGGGCCGGGGAGCTGTTTTTT. This encodes CAISESRQGAGELFF.